This is a list of T cell receptor beta chains from one sample in a study of T-cell memory formation after mild COVID-19. A single record per CDR3 protein comes from TCRdb applying MiXCR to the 5' RACE reads. The sample gives 450,000 or so distinct CDR3 sequences, around 19% of which show up once; around 8.4% is in the top ten. The sequencing input was PBMCs or a T cell subset sorted from them (not recorded which). The receptor set was obtained from an adult woman who had mild COVID-19 (a few samples of this study predate the infection). Cell type and time point are not known. Both conserved end residues are part of each CDR3. Each record gives: clone size, J gene, V gene, D gene, CDR3 DNA, CDR3 protein. D genes are given only for firm matches. Expanded clones are given a class, and other clones once, few, many or no size at all.

clone size: NA
J gene: TRBJ1-4
V gene: TRBV7-8
D gene: NA
CDR3 DNA: TGTGCCAGCCGACTAGACGCTATTCGGCATCGGGGGCGTTCTAATGAAAAACTGTTTTTT
CDR3 protein: CASRLDAIRHRGRSNEKLFF

clone size: NA
J gene: TRBJ2-2
V gene: TRBV7-2
D gene: TRBD1
CDR3 DNA: TGTGCCAGCAGCTTTGACAGGGGATCGGCCGGGGAGCTGTTTTTT
CDR3 protein: CASSFDRGSAGELFF

clone size: NA
J gene: TRBJ1-2
V gene: TRBV19
D gene: NA
CDR3 DNA: TGTGCCAGTAGTGCAGCAGGACTCTATGGCTACACCTTC
CDR3 protein: CASSAAGLYGYTF

clone size: NA
J gene: TRBJ1-5
V gene: TRBV16
D gene: NA
CDR3 DNA: TGTGCCAGCAGCCAATCTCCCGGGGATCAGCCCCAGCATTTT
CDR3 protein: CASSQSPGDQPQHF

clone size: many
J gene: TRBJ2-7
V gene: TRBV11-2
D gene: NA
CDR3 DNA: TGTGCCAGCAGCTTAGAACGAGCCTACGAGCAGTACTTC
CDR3 protein: CASSLERAYEQYF

clone size: NA
J gene: TRBJ1-1
V gene: TRBV11-2
D gene: NA
CDR3 DNA: TGTGCCAGCAGCCCGGGGATGTCGGGGGCAACTGAAGCTTTCTTT
CDR3 protein: CASSPGMSGATEAFF

clone size: NA
J gene: TRBJ2-7
V gene: TRBV20-1
D gene: NA
CDR3 DNA: TGCAGTGCTAGGCCCGACTACGAGCAGTACTTC
CDR3 protein: CSARPDYEQYF

clone size: NA
J gene: TRBJ2-7
V gene: TRBV11-2
D gene: TRBD2
CDR3 DNA: TGTGCCAGCAGCCTTGGGGAGGGTCTCGAGCAGTACTTC
CDR3 protein: CASSLGEGLEQYF

clone size: NA
J gene: TRBJ2-5
V gene: TRBV25-1
D gene: TRBD2
CDR3 DNA: TGTGCCAGCAGTCCAACAGGCAGACCCGGGAGGCCACAAGAGACCCAGTACTTC
CDR3 protein: CASSPTGRPGRPQETQYF

clone size: few
J gene: TRBJ1-1
V gene: TRBV18
D gene: NA
CDR3 DNA: TGTGCCAGCTCGCTCGGGGGGGAGGTGAACACTGAAGCTTTCTTT
CDR3 protein: CASSLGGEVNTEAFF

clone size: NA
J gene: TRBJ1-6
V gene: TRBV30
D gene: NA
CDR3 DNA: TGTGCCTGGGGTCGATCGAGGGATTCACCCCTCCACTTT
CDR3 protein: CAWGRSRDSPLHF

clone size: NA
J gene: TRBJ1-3
V gene: TRBV12-3/TRBV12-4
D gene: NA
CDR3 DNA: TGTGCCAGCAGTTTCGACACAGGGCTTTCTGGAAACACCATATATTTT
CDR3 protein: CASSFDTGLSGNTIYF

clone size: few
J gene: TRBJ2-1
V gene: TRBV20-1
D gene: TRBD2
CDR3 DNA: TGCAGTGCTAGAACCCCGGGACTAGCGGGGGGGCGGGAGCAGTTCTTC
CDR3 protein: CSARTPGLAGGREQFF

clone size: NA
J gene: TRBJ2-3
V gene: TRBV18
D gene: NA
CDR3 DNA: TGTGCCAGCTCACCACAAGGGGTAGCCCCAGATACGCAGTATTTT
CDR3 protein: CASSPQGVAPDTQYF

clone size: NA
J gene: TRBJ2-3
V gene: TRBV18
D gene: NA
CDR3 DNA: TGTGCCAGCTCACGGTTGGGTGGTGATACGCAGTATTTT
CDR3 protein: CASSRLGGDTQYF

clone size: few
J gene: TRBJ2-7
V gene: TRBV7-9
D gene: NA
CDR3 DNA: TGTGCCAGCAGCTTAAGCAATACTCAGCCCCCCTACGAGCAGTACTTC
CDR3 protein: CASSLSNTQPPYEQYF

clone size: NA
J gene: TRBJ2-7
V gene: TRBV5-1
D gene: TRBD2
CDR3 DNA: TGCGCCAGCAGTTCCTGGGACTATCCCTACGAGCAGTACTTC
CDR3 protein: CASSSWDYPYEQYF

clone size: many
J gene: TRBJ1-2
V gene: TRBV12-3/TRBV12-4
D gene: TRBD1
CDR3 DNA: TGTGCCAGCAGGCGCAGGGGGACAGGGGAAAACGGCTACACCTTC
CDR3 protein: CASRRRGTGENGYTF

clone size: NA
J gene: TRBJ2-3
V gene: TRBV12-3/TRBV12-4
D gene: TRBD2
CDR3 DNA: TGTGCCAGCAGGCCCGGGACTAGCGGGAGGGAAGATACGCAGTATTTT
CDR3 protein: CASRPGTSGREDTQYF

clone size: NA
J gene: TRBJ1-2
V gene: TRBV20-1
D gene: NA
CDR3 DNA: TGCAGTGCTAGAGGGGCTCTTGGCTACACCTTC
CDR3 protein: CSARGALGYTF

clone size: few
J gene: TRBJ1-2
V gene: TRBV6-5
D gene: TRBD1
CDR3 DNA: TGTGCCAGCAGTTACTGGAACAGGGGAGGGGGCTACACCTTC
CDR3 protein: CASSYWNRGGGYTF

clone size: few
J gene: TRBJ1-2
V gene: TRBV2
D gene: TRBD1
CDR3 DNA: TGTGCCAGCAGTTCCGGACAGGGGGTGAATGGCTACACCTTC
CDR3 protein: CASSSGQGVNGYTF

clone size: NA
J gene: TRBJ2-6
V gene: TRBV18
D gene: NA
CDR3 DNA: TGTGCCAGCTCATCAACCCGGGTGGACAGCTCTGGGGCCAACGTCCTGACTTTC
CDR3 protein: CASSSTRVDSSGANVLTF

clone size: few
J gene: TRBJ2-7
V gene: TRBV7-3
D gene: TRBD2
CDR3 DNA: TGTGCCAGCAGCCCCGGGGGGAACGAGCAGTACTTC
CDR3 protein: CASSPGGNEQYF

clone size: few
J gene: TRBJ2-7
V gene: TRBV5-1
D gene: NA
CDR3 DNA: TGCGCCAGCAGCTTGAGTGAGGCCCCCTACGAGCAGTACTTC
CDR3 protein: CASSLSEAPYEQYF

clone size: few
J gene: TRBJ1-2
V gene: TRBV7-2
D gene: TRBD1
CDR3 DNA: TGTGCCAGCAGCTTTGCGGACAGGTCTAACTATGGCTACACCTTC
CDR3 protein: CASSFADRSNYGYTF